This T cell receptor (beta chain) emerged from a study of a mutant IDH1 vaccine in newly diagnosed glioma. Study-level information: Patients received eight vaccinations in weeks 1, 3, 5, 7, 11, 15, 19, 23. First vaccine doses came 4-6 weeks after radiotherapy alone, or with temozolomide cycles. Study-level points and caveats: Most patients, approximately 93%, showed vaccine-induced immune responses.

This clone was recorded once. Its antigen remains unknown. TCRdb's copy holds only in-frame clones and misses some; the assay was immunoSEQ multiplex PCR. The table has under 45,000 clones, around 93% seen once. The time point was: week 23, last vaccination. Alongside topical imiquimod, each dose of vaccine comprised 300 ug of mutant IDH1 20-mer peptide. Donor tumors were new WHO grade 3 or 4 IDH1-mutant, ATRX-lost astrocytomas. This sequence was found in a man over 45 with glioma. The sequencing used PBMCs, collected from a glioma patient whose treatment included an IDH1 peptide vaccine.

The CDR3 reads CASGGLAGLAETQYF. The CDR3 bases are TGTGCCAGCGGCGGACTAGCGGGATTGGCAGAGACCCAGTACTTC. The chain combines TRBV7-2 with TRBJ2-5; 12 nucleotides agree with TRBD2. The CDR3 is made up of 15 amino acids. Per germline, CDR1 SGHTA and CDR2 FQGNSA. Trimming at V came to 8 bases and at J to 4 bases, leaving 8 bases not matched to a gene.